Sequencing of this T cell receptor (beta chain) was carried out in a study of blood T cells in healthy people across ages (dated by TCRdb to the mid-2010s). Regarding the research as a whole: In model experiments, template switching captured roughly one uniquely barcoded TCR beta cDNA molecule for every two T cells. To track age-related changes in TCR beta repertoire diversity, the study relied on deep sequencing normalized with unique cDNA molecular identifiers. The donors were divided into four age groups: young (average around 15 years), middle-aged (approximately 41), aged (under 70) and long-lived (roughly 86). Two additional independent replicas of 1 million unique cDNA reads from the same blood draw were analyzed for two donors (one aged 18 to 30 and one aged 80 or older).

Overall study outcomes, separate from this receptor: Compared with the aged group, more naive CD4+ T cells, fewer expanded clones and increased TCR diversity were shown by the long-lived group, suggesting age selection. There was a strong correlation between observed TCR beta diversity and the percentage of naive T cells measured by flow cytometry. Estimates of total diversity based on one million sequenced T cells were regarded as lower bounds and as underestimates. Because donor CMV infection status was unknown, age-related changes in expanded clonotypes were potentially confounded. As age increased, observed TCR beta diversity per million T cells dropped in a roughly linear way, and a significant reduction was already evident by age around 41. Because profiling used bulk unsorted PBMCs, naive and antigen-experienced compartments could not be compared conclusively.

The germline V gene specifies MDHEN as CDR1 and SYDVKM as CDR2. Including the terminal cysteine and phenylalanine, the CDR3 comprises 16 residues. Here the CDR3 DNA is all that survives: 48 bases in frame from base 1. This clonotype has just a few counts. The antigen it recognizes is unknown. The junction does not match germline at one end; this may be a read error. The library came from 5' RACE. Sequencer: Illumina HiSeq 2500. The second PCR ran for about 6 to 11 cycles and used a J-beta primer mix along with a sample-barcoded 5' primer. Each TCR beta cDNA molecule received a unique molecular identifier from a template-switch 5' adaptor carrying 12 random nucleotides. At least 3 million CDR3-containing paired-end reads were obtained from each sample. All of the RNA was converted into first-strand cDNA using the Mint cDNA synthesis kit, with a TRBC-specific oligonucleotide serving as the primer. All cDNA was treated with uracil-DNA glycosylase and then went through a first 18-cycle PCR with the universal primers M1SS and BC2_uni_R. The authors' analysis ran thus. For normalization, 1 million high-quality reads were randomly selected from each sample, with every read carrying a distinct molecular identifier. Instead of being binned into consensus sequences, reads with shared molecular identifiers were discarded. MiTCR, set to a Q25 quality threshold and the strictest error-elimination algorithm, was used for CDR3 identification, clonotype clustering and error correction. A nonparametric unseen species model with Euler transformation was used to estimate lower-bound total TCR beta diversity. The public reads were reprocessed in TCRdb via fastp at Q25 and MiXCR, keeping in-frame beta chains. Records with the same CDR3 protein are collapsed into one entry carrying the most frequent genes and DNA. The V and J calls and clone size come from TCRdb's table, not from the authors' own analysis. Within this sample are 540,000 or so distinct CDR3 sequences, with 24% of them counted one time only. The ten largest clones add up to around 10% of the sample.

Donors were 30 to 45 systemically healthy Caucasian individuals from Russia aged about 6 to 100 years. Each donor gave 8 to 10 milliliters of peripheral blood, drawn into EDTA-treated Vacutainer tubes. Ficoll-Paque density-gradient centrifugation was used to isolate PBMCs, with at least 7 million per sample. Total RNA, at least 6 micrograms per sample, was extracted from PBMCs with Trizol reagent. For every donor, flow cytometry on a PBMC aliquot measured the percentage of naive CD45RAhigh/CD27high T cells. This same sample was also part of a study on T cells of mothers and their children. The second paper states: Nine systemically healthy Caucasian individuals, comprising three mothers and their six children, were included as donors. cDNA synthesis consumed the entire amount of extracted RNA, loaded at 1.5 ug RNA in each 15 ul reaction. In the second PCR, sample barcodes and 2-4 random nucleotides were introduced via the M1S primer. Over 8 million TCR beta CDR3 reads were obtained for each mother, and some 3 million reads were obtained for each child. TCR recombination output is similarly shaped by thymic selection in related and unrelated pairs, with a minor effect exerted by inherited differences. Normalized repertoire overlap in related mother-child pairs was always slightly higher than in unrelated mother-child pairs, but the difference was never significant. No persistent microchimeric T cell clones were found, with a detection sensitivity of approximately 100 clones per million clonotypes. To look for features that set related mother-child pairs apart from unrelated individuals, the researchers ran deep NGS to compare the TCR beta repertoires of mothers and children. The mean age was around 40 +/- 4 years for the mothers and around 10 +/- 4 years for the children. After adapter ligation with NEBNext reagents, the libraries were sequenced on Illumina HiSeq 2000 with 100+100 nt paired-end reads. To prevent cross-contamination, the mother and child libraries were prepared a month apart and were sequenced in separate runs. For each donor, somewhere between about 500,000 and 2,300,000 distinct TCR beta clonotypes were identified. Naive TCR beta clonotypes were estimated from low-frequency clonotypes matched to each donor's FACS-determined naive share, without sorting.

The rearrangement joined TRBV28 to TRBJ2-3; a stretch of 11 junction bases matches TRBD2. The sample taken for sequencing was blood. The clonotype comes from a boy under 18 in good health. The CDR3 sequence is CASSFRLAGPGDTQYF. The nucleotide sequence is given as TGCGCCAGCAGTTTCCGACTAGCGGGGCCTGGGGATACGCAGTATTTT.